Listed here are 18 T cell receptor beta chains from one sample, sequenced in a study of CD8+CD57+ T cells in acquired aplastic anemia. The study profiled TCR beta VDJ and CDR3 using genomic DNA as template. MiXCR was run by TCRdb on the reads, yielding one entry per CDR3 protein. Of about 210,000 distinct CDR3 sequences in the sample, around 60% were seen once. The specimen was sorted CD4+, CD8+, or CD8+CD57+ T cells (not recorded which) from PBMCs. These receptors were collected from a human donor in good health.

This clonotype came up once. This could be a read error, since a much larger clone is one nucleotide away. The chain uses TRBV6-1 and TRBJ1-3, with a weak D call TRBD1 (6 bases). This CDR3 has 13 residues. CDR1 and CDR2 from the germline V gene are MNHNS and SASEGT. The germline V and J ends were trimmed by 1 base and 9 bases, with 10 bases remaining between them. CDR3 DNA sequence: TGTGCCAGCAGTGAAGTGGGGGGCGGCACCATATATTTT. Protein: CASSEVGGGTIYF.

The rearrangement uses TRBV9 and TRBJ2-5; D ambiguous. The CDR3 extends over 13 amino acids. Trimming took off 0 bases at V and 5 bases at J, with 8 bases between the two ends. The germline V gene has CDR1 SGDLS and CDR2 YYNGEE. This CDR3 reads CASSVEFRETQYF. Written as DNA, the CDR3 is TGTGCCAGCAGCGTAGAGTTTCGCGAGACCCAGTACTTC.

The chain is built from TRBV5-1 and TRBJ1-2; the match to TRBD1 covers 7 bases. Trimming at V came to 4 bases and at J to 4 bases, leaving 7 bases not matched to a gene. The CDR3 contains 14 residues. CDR1 is SGHRS and CDR2 is YFSETQ in the germline V gene. The CDR3 nucleotides read TGCGCCAGCAGCGTACCGGGACAGAGCTATGGCTACACCTTC. As protein: CASSVPGQSYGYTF.

This rearrangement joins TRBV20-1 to TRBJ1-6; D remains unclear. CDR1 and CDR2 from the germline V gene are DFQATT and SNEGSKA (reference sequence). The CDR3 totals 15 residues. V was trimmed by 1 base and J by 8 bases, leaving 15 bases between them. CDR3 sequence: CSARGGGAEYSPLHF. In DNA form, the CDR3 reads TGCAGTGCTAGAGGTGGAGGTGCAGAGTATTCACCCCTCCACTTT.

The rearrangement uses TRBV7-8 and TRBJ2-7; D is ambiguous. Trimming cost V 2 bases and J 6 bases, with 5 bases left between them. The germline V gene encodes CDR1 SGHVS and CDR2 FQNEAQ. There are 11 residues in the CDR3. As DNA, the CDR3 is TGTGCCAGCAGCTTACTAGTCGAGCAGTACTTC. The encoded protein is CASSLLVEQYF.

The chain joins TRBV9 to TRBJ1-1, with 9 nucleotides matching TRBD1. Trimming took 3 bases from V and 3 from J; bases not matched to a gene: 6. Germline values: CDR1 SGDLS, CDR2 YYNGEE. This CDR3 has 15 residues. The CDR3 sequence: CASSDPRTGDTEAFF. DNA of the CDR3: TGTGCCAGCAGCGACCCCCGGACAGGGGACACTGAAGCTTTCTTT.

The chain links TRBV11-1 to TRBJ1-3; D remains unclear. Trimming shortened V by 3 bases and J by 6 bases, and 12 bases separated the two germline ends. From germline, CDR1 is SGHAT and CDR2 FQDESV (reference sequence). The CDR3 has 14 residues. CDR3 amino acids: CASSFSGRPNTIYF. CDR3 in DNA: TGTGCCAGCAGCTTTTCGGGCAGGCCAAACACCATATATTTT.

Ten or more counts support this clonotype. The chain joins TRBV4-1 to TRBJ2-7; 12 bases are shared with TRBD1. Germline CDR1 MGHRA, CDR2 YSYEKL. The junction had 9 bases not matched to a gene; V was cut back by 3 bases and J by 6 bases. The CDR3 is made up of 16 amino acids. CDR3 DNA sequence: TGCGCCAGCAGCCATTTACCGGGACAGGGGGCGTCCGAGCAGTACTTC. Its translation: CASSHLPGQGASEQYF.

The chain carries TRBV10-3 and TRBJ1-2; possible D gene TRBD1, 5 bases. V dropped 11 bases and J dropped 4 bases, with 17 bases sitting between them. The length of the CDR3 is 13 residues. Germline CDR1 reads ENHRY; CDR2 reads SYGVKD. The CDR3 nucleotides are TGTGCCGTTTCCAGGGACGGGGGCTATGGCTACACCTTC. Protein: CAVSRDGGYGYTF.

The V and J genes are TRBV20-1 and TRBJ2-7; no clear D. Trimming shortened V by 0 bases and J by 0 bases, and 15 bases separated the two germline ends. The length of the CDR3 is 16 residues. In germline, CDR1 is DFQATT, CDR2 SNEGSKA (reference sequence). CDR3 loop: CSARDVRRMSSYEQYF. As DNA, the CDR3 is TGCAGTGCTAGAGATGTACGCCGTATGAGCTCCTACGAGCAGTACTTC.

This chain uses TRBV20-1 with TRBJ2-5, with 10 bases lining up with TRBD2. The CDR3 contains 15 residues. CDR1 DFQATT and CDR2 SNEGSKA come from the germline V gene (reference sequence). V was clipped by 4 bases and J by 2 bases; unmatched bases: 7. DNA for the CDR3: TGCAGTGCTACTAGCGGGGGACTCGAACAAGAGACCCAGTACTTC. It codes for CSATSGGLEQETQYF.

This clonotype was detected ten times or more. The chain carries TRBV11-2 and TRBJ2-3, with TRBD1 identical over 8 bases. The CDR3 is 15 amino acids. The ends lost 5 bases at V and 7 bases at J; junction bases unmatched: 11. Germline V CDR1 and CDR2: SGHAT, FQNNGV. CDR3: CASSARDRMNYTQYF. The CDR3 coding sequence is TGTGCCAGCAGCGCGCGGGACAGGATGAACTATACGCAGTATTTT. Drawing the rest from reference TRBV11-2 and TRBJ2-3, the complete variable domain is EAGVAQSPRYKIIEKRQSVAFWCNPISGHATLYWYQQILGQGPKLLIQFQNNGVVDDSQLPKDRFSAERLKGVDSTLKIQPAKLEDSAVYLCASSARDRMNYTQYFGPGTRLTVL.

This clonotype appeared once. One end of the junction does not line up with germline, which may come from a read error. V usage is TRBV20-1 and J usage is TRBJ1-1; D is perhaps TRBD1 (5 bases). CDR1 DFQATT and CDR2 SNEGSKA come from the germline V gene (reference sequence). The CDR3 sequence is 13 residues long. The CDR3 sequence: CSGRGGTDTAAFF. CDR3 nucleotide sequence: TGCAGCGGACGGGGTGGGACGGACACTGCAGCTTTCTTT.

In its sample, this clonotype was seen once. This chain uses TRBV5-1 with TRBJ2-5; no clear D. The closer fit of TRBJ2-7 to the DNA end suggests the J call may be wrong. CDR3 length: 14 residues. The germline V gene has CDR1 SGHRS and CDR2 YFSETQ. CDR3 sequence: CASSLARVSDEQYF. Here the CDR3 DNA reads TGCGCCAGCAGCTTGGCTCGGGTCTCTGACGAGCAGTACTTC.

The chain is built from TRBV10-2 and TRBJ1-5; 8 nucleotides match TRBD1. V was clipped by 7 bases and J by 2 bases; unmatched bases: 4. Germline V gene lookup returns CDR1 WSHSY and CDR2 SAAADI. The CDR3 is made up of 14 amino acids. The CDR3 region is CASNRGQGNQPQHF. CDR3 sequence (DNA): TGCGCCAGCAACAGGGGACAGGGCAATCAGCCCCAGCATTTT.

The rearrangement uses TRBV9 and TRBJ1-1; possibly TRBD1 for D (6 bases). CDR3 length: 13 amino acids. Germline V lookup: CDR1 SGDLS, CDR2 YYNGEE. Trimming pared 3 bases from V and 5 bases from J, leaving 11 bases between. CDR3 nucleotides: TGTGCCAGCAGCGCCACAGGGTTTACTGAAGCTTTCTTT. Its translation is CASSATGFTEAFF.

This clonotype came up many times. The chain recombines TRBV7-6 with TRBJ2-1, with 8 bases aligning to TRBD2. V lost 1 base and J lost 2; bases outside the gene matches: 7. This CDR3 has 17 residues. The V gene's germline CDR1 is SGHVS and CDR2 FNYEAQ. In DNA, the CDR3 is TGTGCCAGCAGCTTAGAGGTCGGGGGGGCCACCTACAATGAGCAGTTCTTC. As protein: CASSLEVGGATYNEQFF.

The V gene is TRBV7-7, the J gene TRBJ2-5; 8 bases are shared with TRBD2. Germline CDR1 SSHAT, CDR2 FNYEAQ (reference sequence). The CDR3 has 17 residues. V lost 1 base to trimming and J lost 2 bases; unmatched junction nucleotides: 9. CDR3 sequence reads: CASSLGAYSGGQETQYF. Here the CDR3 DNA reads TGTGCCAGCAGCTTAGGGGCCTACAGCGGGGGACAAGAGACCCAGTACTTC.